This T cell receptor (beta chain) was sequenced during a study of blood T cell repertoires in COVID-19. About the research overall: T cells, B-cell-depleted T cells, or PBMCs supplied cDNA or gDNA.

As originally analysed: Using reference gene primer amplification, nucleated cell counts were estimated. Repertoires were generated with immunoSEQ multiplex PCR, while TCRdb's copy carries only in-frame clones and drops some. The V and J calls and the clone size are those of that table, but D and trimming were determined from the DNA. The sample yields 150,000 to 200,000 clones, around four fifths seen once. The CDR3 covers 15 residues. Germline CDR1 and CDR2: SEHNR and FQNEAQ (reference sequence). Unmatched junction bases numbered 15, after V lost 8 bases and J lost 8 bases. This sequence joins TRBV7-9 and TRBJ2-1, with 7 positions matching TRBD2. Sequenced: peripheral blood. The receptor was isolated from a woman between 25 and 40 years old with acute or convalescent COVID-19. The CDR3 reads CASLWGGVGEDEQFF. The CDR3, as DNA: TGTGCCAGCCTATGGGGAGGGGTTGGAGAGGATGAGCAGTTCTTC.